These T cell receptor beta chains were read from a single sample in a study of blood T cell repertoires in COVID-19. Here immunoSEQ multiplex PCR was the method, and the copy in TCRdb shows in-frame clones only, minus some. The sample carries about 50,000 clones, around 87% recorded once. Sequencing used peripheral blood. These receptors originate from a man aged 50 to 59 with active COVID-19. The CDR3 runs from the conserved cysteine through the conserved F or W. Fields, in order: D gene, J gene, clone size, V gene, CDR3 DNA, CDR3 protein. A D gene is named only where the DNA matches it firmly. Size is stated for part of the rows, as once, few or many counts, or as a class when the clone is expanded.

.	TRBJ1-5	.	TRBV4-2	TGTGCCAGCAGCCAAGATGAGTATAGCAATCAGCCCCAGCATTTT	CASSQDEYSNQPQHF
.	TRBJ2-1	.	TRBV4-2	TGTGCCAGCAGCCAAGACCTACAGGTATACAATGAGCAGTTCTTC	CASSQDLQVYNEQFF
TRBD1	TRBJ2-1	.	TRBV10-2	TGCGCCAGATCGACAGGGTTGGACGATGAGCAGTTCTTC	CARSTGLDDEQFF
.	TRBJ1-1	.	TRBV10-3	TGTGCCATCAGTGTGGGGGCGCTGAACACTGAAGCTTTCTTT	CAISVGALNTEAFF
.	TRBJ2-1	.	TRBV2	TGTGCCAGCAGAGGCAGGGAGCAGTTCTTC	CASRGREQFF
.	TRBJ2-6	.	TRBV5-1	TGCGCCAGCAGCCGGGACGGAGGGAGCTCTGGGGCCAACGTCCTGACTTTC	CASSRDGGSSGANVLTF
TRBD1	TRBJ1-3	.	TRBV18	TGTGCCAGCTCACCGTCCGGGACAGGGAGTCTGAACACCATATATTTT	CASSPSGTGSLNTIYF
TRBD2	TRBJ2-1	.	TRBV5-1	TGCGCCAGCAGTCTCGGGGGAGGGAGCTCCTACAATGAGCAGTTCTTC	CASSLGGGSSYNEQFF
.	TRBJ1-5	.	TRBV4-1	TGCGCCAGCAGCCAAGAAGAGAGACAGCCCCAGCATTTT	CASSQEERQPQHF
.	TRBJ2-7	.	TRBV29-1	TGCAGCGTTGTGACAGGACAAAGCTCCTACGAGCAGTACTTC	CSVVTGQSSYEQYF
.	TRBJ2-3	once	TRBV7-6	TGTGCCAGCAGCTCGCGTAGGACTGGCACAGATACGCAGTATTTT	CASSSRRTGTDTQYF
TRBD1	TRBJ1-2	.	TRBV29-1	TGCAGCGGCACACAGGGGGCGTATGGCTACACCTTC	CSGTQGAYGYTF
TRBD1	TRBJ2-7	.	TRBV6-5	TGTGCCAGCAGTTCCAGGGGGTCCCACGAGCAGTACTTC	CASSSRGSHEQYF
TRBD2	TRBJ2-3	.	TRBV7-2	TGTGCCAGCAGCTTAAGGCCTAGCGGAGATACGCAGTATTTT	CASSLRPSGDTQYF
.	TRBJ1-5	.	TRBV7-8	TGTGCCAGCAGCTTAGTCTTTTCTCAGCCCCAGCATTTT	CASSLVFSQPQHF
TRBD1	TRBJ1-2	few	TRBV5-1	TGCGCCAGCAGCCGCCGGACAGGGGATAACTATGGCTACACCTTC	CASSRRTGDNYGYTF
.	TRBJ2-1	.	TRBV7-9	TGTGCCAGCAGTTCACACAAGAGGGGAGTGGACAGATACAATGAGCAGTTCTTC	CASSSHKRGVDRYNEQFF
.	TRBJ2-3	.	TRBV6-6	TGTGCCAGCAGTTACTCGATCAGGAAAGATACGCAGTATTTT	CASSYSIRKDTQYF
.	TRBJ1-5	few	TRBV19	TGTGCCAGTAGTAGGGGGACGGGGGAAAATCAGCCCCAGCATTTT	CASSRGTGENQPQHF
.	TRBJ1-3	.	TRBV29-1	TGCAGCGCCACATCGGTCCAGGGGCCTGGAAACACCATATATTTT	CSATSVQGPGNTIYF
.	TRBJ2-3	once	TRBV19	TGTGCCAGCGCTGGACGGGGAACAGATACGCAGTATTTT	CASAGRGTDTQYF
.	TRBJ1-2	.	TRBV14	TGTGCCAGCAGCCAAGACGGAGGGAGTAGTTACGGCTACACCTTC	CASSQDGGSSYGYTF
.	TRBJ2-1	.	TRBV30	TGTGCCTGGAGTGGGCGGGCCGACAATGAGCAGTTCTTC	CAWSGRADNEQFF
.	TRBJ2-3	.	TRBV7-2	TGTGCCAGCAGCTTAGCCCTAACAGATACGCAGTATTTT	CASSLALTDTQYF
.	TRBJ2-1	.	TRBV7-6	TGTGCCAGCAGCTTAGGTTTTGGAACAGGGGAGGTCGGTGAGCAGTTCTTC	CASSLGFGTGEVGEQFF
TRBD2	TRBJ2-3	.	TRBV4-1	TGCGCCAGCAGCCAAGCCGGACTAGTCGCAGATACGCAGTATTTT	CASSQAGLVADTQYF
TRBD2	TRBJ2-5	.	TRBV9	TGTGCCAGCAGCGTCCTAGCGGGGTCCCAAGAGACCCAGTACTTC	CASSVLAGSQETQYF
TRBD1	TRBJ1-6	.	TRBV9	TGTGCCAGCAGCGTGGGACAGGCGATAACGAATTCACCCCTCCACTTT	CASSVGQAITNSPLHF
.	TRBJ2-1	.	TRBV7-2	TGTGCCAGCAGCCCGTTTTATGCGGAGCAGTTCTTC	CASSPFYAEQFF
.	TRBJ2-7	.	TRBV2	TGTGCCAGCAGCGCCGGACTGAGAGGCCTCTGGGAGCAGTACTTC	CASSAGLRGLWEQYF
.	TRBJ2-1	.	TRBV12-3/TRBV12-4	TGTGCCAGCAGTTTACTAGCACCTCAGCAGTTCTTC	CASSLLAPQQFF
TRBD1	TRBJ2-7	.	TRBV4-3	TGCGCCAGCAGCCAAGGAGCTTCCGGGACAGGGCGTTACGAGCAGTACTTC	CASSQGASGTGRYEQYF
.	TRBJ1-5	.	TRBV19	TGTGCCAGCAAACAGGAATTTTATAGCAATCAGCCCCAGCATTTT	CASKQEFYSNQPQHF
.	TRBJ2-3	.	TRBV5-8	TGTGCCAGCAGGTACACAGATACGCAGTATTTT	CASRYTDTQYF
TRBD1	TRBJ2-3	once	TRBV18	TGTGCCAGCTTCCTAACAGAGACAGGGTACGGTACGCAGTATTTT	CASFLTETGYGTQYF
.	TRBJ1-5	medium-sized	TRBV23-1	TGCGCCAGCAGTCAACCCCAAAAGACAGTACATCAGCCCCAGCATTTT	CASSQPQKTVHQPQHF
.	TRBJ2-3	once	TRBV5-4	TGTGCCAGCAGCTTTTCAGGGGAGTGGGATACGCAGTATTTT	CASSFSGEWDTQYF
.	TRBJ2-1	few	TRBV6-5	TGTGCCAGCAGTTACGGGGGCATGAGCGGTGAGCAGTTCTTC	CASSYGGMSGEQFF
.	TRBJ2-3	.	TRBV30	TGTGCCTGGAACGAAACTCCGGGGGATACGCAGTATTTT	CAWNETPGDTQYF
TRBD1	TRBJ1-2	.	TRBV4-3	TGCGCCAGCAGGTTAGACAGGGGGCACGGCTACACCTTC	CASRLDRGHGYTF
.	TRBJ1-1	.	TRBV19	TGTGCCAGTAGTTATGGGCCCTCAGGGAACACTGAAGCTTTCTTT	CASSYGPSGNTEAFF
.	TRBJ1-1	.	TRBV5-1	TGCGCCAGCAGCTATACAGGGAGCATGAACACTGAAGCTTTCTTT	CASSYTGSMNTEAFF